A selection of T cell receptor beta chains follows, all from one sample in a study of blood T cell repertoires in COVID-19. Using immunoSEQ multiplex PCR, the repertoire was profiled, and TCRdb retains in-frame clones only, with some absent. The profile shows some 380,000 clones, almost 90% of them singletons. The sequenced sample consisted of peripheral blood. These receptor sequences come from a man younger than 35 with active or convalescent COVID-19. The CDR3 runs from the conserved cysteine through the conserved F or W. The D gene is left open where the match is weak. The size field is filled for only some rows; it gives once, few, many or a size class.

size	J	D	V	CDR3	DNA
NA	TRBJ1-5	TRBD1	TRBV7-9	CASSGRQGYGNQPQHF	TGTGCCAGCAGCGGAAGACAGGGGTACGGCAATCAGCCCCAGCATTTT
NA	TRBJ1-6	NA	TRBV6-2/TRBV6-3	CASSYSKQGNSPLHF	TGTGCCAGCAGTTACTCGAAGCAGGGAAATTCACCCCTCCACTTT
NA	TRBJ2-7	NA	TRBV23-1	CASSQQTQARAYEQYF	TGCGCCAGCAGTCAACAAACACAGGCTAGGGCCTACGAGCAGTACTTC
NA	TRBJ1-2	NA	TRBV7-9	CASSSGSPYGYTF	TGTGCCAGCAGCTCCGGGTCGCCATATGGCTACACCTTC
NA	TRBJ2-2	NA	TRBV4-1	CASSQGTVREHRGAVF	TGCGCCAGCAGCCAAGGGACAGTTCGCGAACACCGGGGAGCTGTTTTT
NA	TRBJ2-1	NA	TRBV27	CASTLVTGSYNEQFF	TGTGCCAGCACCTTAGTAACAGGCTCCTACAATGAGCAGTTCTTC
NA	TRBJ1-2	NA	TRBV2	CASREQGGRDGYTF	TGTGCCAGCAGAGAACAGGGAGGTCGAGATGGCTACACCTTC
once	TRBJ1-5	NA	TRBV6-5	CASTGSWNQPQHF	TGTGCCAGCACCGGGTCGTGGAATCAGCCCCAGCATTTT
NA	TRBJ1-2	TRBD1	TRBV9	CASSVGNRGYTF	TGTGCCAGCAGCGTAGGGAACAGGGGGTACACCTTC
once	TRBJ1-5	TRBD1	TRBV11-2	CASSPTGIYQPQHF	TGTGCCAGCAGCCCGACAGGGATATATCAGCCCCAGCATTTT
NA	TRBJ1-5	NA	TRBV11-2	CASSSQGGRQPQHF	TGTGCCAGCAGCTCCCAGGGAGGCCGGCAGCCCCAGCATTTT
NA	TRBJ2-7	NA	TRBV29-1	CSVGAVYEQYF	TGCAGCGTGGGGGCGGTCTACGAGCAGTACTTC
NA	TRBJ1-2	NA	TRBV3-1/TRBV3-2	CASSQARSSGYTF	TGTGCCAGCAGCCAAGCGCGTAGCAGCGGCTACACCTTC
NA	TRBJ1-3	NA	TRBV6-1	CASIEASLVGNTIYF	TGTGCCAGCATAGAGGCTAGTTTGGTCGGAAACACCATATATTTT
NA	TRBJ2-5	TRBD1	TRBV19	CASSRDRTQETQYF	TGTGCCAGTAGTAGGGACAGGACCCAAGAGACCCAGTACTTC
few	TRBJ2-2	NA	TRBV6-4	CASSDQGHGELFF	TGTGCCAGCAGTGACCAGGGGCACGGGGAGCTGTTTTTT
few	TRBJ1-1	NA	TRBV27	CASTLRLSGGTEAFF	TGTGCCAGCACCCTCCGTCTCTCCGGGGGGACTGAAGCTTTCTTT
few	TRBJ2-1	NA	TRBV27	CASSRDTSYNEQFF	TGTGCCAGCAGTCGTGACACTTCCTACAATGAGCAGTTCTTC
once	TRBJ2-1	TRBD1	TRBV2	CASKTGGFYNEQFF	TGTGCCAGCAAGACAGGGGGTTTCTACAATGAGCAGTTCTTC
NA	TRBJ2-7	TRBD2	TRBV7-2	CASSFTSGRLQYF	TGTGCCAGCAGCTTTACTAGCGGGAGATTGCAGTACTTC
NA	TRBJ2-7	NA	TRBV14	CASSQVAAGSYEQYF	TGTGCCAGCAGCCAAGTCGCCGCAGGATCCTACGAGCAGTACTTC
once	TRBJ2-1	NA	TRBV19	CASSIVGTEHSYNEQFF	TGTGCCAGTAGTATAGTGGGCACCGAGCACTCCTACAATGAGCAGTTCTTC
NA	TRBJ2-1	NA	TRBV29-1	CSAVDYPDPRSRYNEQFF	TGCAGCGCCGTGGACTATCCAGACCCCCGGTCACGATACAATGAGCAGTTCTTC
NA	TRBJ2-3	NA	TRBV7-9	CASSLARRGPFTDTQYF	TGTGCCAGCAGCTTAGCGAGGCGGGGGCCTTTCACAGATACGCAGTATTTT
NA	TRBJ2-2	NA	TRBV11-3	CASTGTSNTGELFF	TGTGCCAGCACAGGGACATCGAACACCGGGGAGCTGTTTTTT
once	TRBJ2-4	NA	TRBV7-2	CASSLTAFFDKNIQYF	TGTGCCAGCAGCTTAACTGCTTTTTTTGACAAAAACATTCAGTACTTC
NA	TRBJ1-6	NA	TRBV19	CASSLDKSSYNSPLHF	TGTGCCAGTAGCCTCGACAAGAGCTCCTATAATTCACCCCTCCACTTT
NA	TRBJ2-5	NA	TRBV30	CAWAGQLETQYF	TGTGCCTGGGCTGGGCAGCTAGAGACCCAGTACTTC
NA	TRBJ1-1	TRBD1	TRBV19	CASSRPDRADYTEAFF	TGTGCCAGTAGTAGACCTGACAGGGCGGATTACACTGAAGCTTTCTTT
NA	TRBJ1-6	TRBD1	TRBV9	CASSDEGTGSSYNSPLHF	TGTGCCAGCAGCGACGAGGGGACAGGTAGCTCCTATAATTCACCCCTCCACTTT
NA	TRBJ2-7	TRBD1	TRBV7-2	CASSRDSLTYEQYF	TGTGCCAGCAGCCGGGACAGTCTAACCTACGAGCAGTACTTC
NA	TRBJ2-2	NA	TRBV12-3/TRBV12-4	CASRGIDRGELFF	TGTGCCAGCAGAGGAATCGACCGGGGAGAGCTGTTTTTT
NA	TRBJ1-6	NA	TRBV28	CASTFTRTVYSPLHF	TGTGCCAGCACCTTTACCCGGACAGTTTATTCACCCCTCCACTTT
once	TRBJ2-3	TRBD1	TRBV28	CASSLRDRAGFADTQYF	TGTGCCAGCAGCCTAAGGGACAGGGCGGGTTTTGCAGATACGCAGTATTTT
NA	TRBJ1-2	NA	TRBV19	CASSSGGRGYGYTF	TGTGCCAGTAGTTCGGGTGGAAGGGGCTATGGCTACACCTTC
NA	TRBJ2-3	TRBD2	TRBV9	CASSVGRGTDTQYF	TGTGCCAGCAGCGTAGGGCGGGGGACAGATACGCAGTATTTT
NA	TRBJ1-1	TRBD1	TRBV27	CASRTGGLNTEAFF	TGTGCCAGCAGAACAGGGGGCCTGAACACTGAAGCTTTCTTT
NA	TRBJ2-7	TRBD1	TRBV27	CASSTRQGVYEQYF	TGTGCCAGCAGTACCAGACAGGGGGTCTACGAGCAGTACTTC
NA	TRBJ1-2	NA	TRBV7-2	CASSLAYSVTNYGYTF	TGTGCCAGCAGCTTAGCGTACAGTGTCACGAACTATGGCTACACCTTC
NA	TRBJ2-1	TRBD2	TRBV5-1	CASRWTSDYNEQFF	TGCGCCAGCCGATGGACTAGCGATTACAATGAGCAGTTCTTC
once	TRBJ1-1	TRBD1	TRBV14	CASSPGQGVSEAFF	TGTGCCAGCAGCCCCGGACAGGGTGTCTCTGAAGCTTTCTTT
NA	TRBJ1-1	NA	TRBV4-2	CASSQVRGGTEAFF	TGTGCCAGCAGCCAAGTCAGGGGAGGGACTGAAGCTTTCTTT
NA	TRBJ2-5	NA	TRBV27	CASSLWTGLRETQYF	TGTGCCAGCAGTTTGTGGACTGGATTGCGGGAGACCCAGTACTTC
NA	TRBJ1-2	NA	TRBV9	CASSVFISPNYGYTF	TGTGCCAGCAGCGTATTTATCTCCCCTAACTATGGCTACACCTTC
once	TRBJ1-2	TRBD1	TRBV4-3	CASSQVGGDYGYTF	TGCGCCAGCAGCCAAGTAGGGGGCGACTATGGCTACACCTTC
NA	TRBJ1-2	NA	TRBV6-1	CASSDGGPRNYGYTF	TGTGCCAGCAGTGATGGGGGCCCCAGGAACTATGGCTACACCTTC
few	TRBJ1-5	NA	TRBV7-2	CASSPHGGLNQPQHF	TGTGCCAGCAGCCCACATGGGGGGTTAAATCAGCCCCAGCATTTT
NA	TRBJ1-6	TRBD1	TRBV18	CASSRDRESPLHF	TGTGCCAGCTCACGCGACAGGGAGTCACCCCTCCACTTT
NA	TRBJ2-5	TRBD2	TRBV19	CASSILAGGETQYF	TGTGCCAGTAGTATCCTAGCGGGAGGGGAGACCCAGTACTTC
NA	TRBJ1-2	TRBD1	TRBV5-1	CASSDGQGGYGYTF	TGCGCCAGCAGCGACGGACAGGGAGGATATGGCTACACCTTC
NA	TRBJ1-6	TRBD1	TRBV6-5	CASTAPSTGDSPLHF	TGTGCCAGCACCGCTCCATCGACAGGGGATTCACCCCTCCACTTT
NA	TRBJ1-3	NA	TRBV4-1	CASSQGHTGGNTIYF	TGCGCCAGCAGCCAAGGCCATACGGGAGGAAACACCATATATTTT
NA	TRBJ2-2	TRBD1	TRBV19	CASSMTGFGELFF	TGTGCCAGTAGTATGACAGGGTTCGGGGAGCTGTTTTTT
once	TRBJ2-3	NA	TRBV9	CASSRLGPRTQYF	TGTGCCAGCAGCCGACTAGGCCCTCGTACGCAGTATTTT
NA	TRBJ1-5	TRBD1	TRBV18	CASSAGGASQPQHF	TGTGCCAGCTCAGCAGGGGGCGCGAGTCAGCCCCAGCATTTT